Detailed here is one T cell receptor beta chain. This entry is derived from a study of blood T cell repertoires in COVID-19. CDR3 size: 15 residues. Trimming at V came to 6 bases and at J to 3 bases, leaving 9 bases not matched to a gene. Germline assignment: CDR1 MNHNY and CDR2 SVGAGI (reference sequence). Original processing notes: For nucleated cells, counts were estimated from reference gene primer amplification. Assay: immunoSEQ multiplex PCR; the TCRdb copy retains only in-frame clones and omits some. The DNA gave D and trimming, while V, J and clone size come from that table. The sample consists of roughly 250,000 clones, approximately 78% of them appearing once.

This sequence originates from a woman aged 55-75 years with active or convalescent COVID-19. This chain uses TRBV6-6 with TRBJ2-3; 7 positions agree with TRBD1. Sequences were obtained from peripheral blood. The CDR3 DNA reads as TGTGCCAGCAGCCGGGGCAGGGGGATAACAGATACGCAGTATTTT. Protein sequence: CASSRGRGITDTQYF.